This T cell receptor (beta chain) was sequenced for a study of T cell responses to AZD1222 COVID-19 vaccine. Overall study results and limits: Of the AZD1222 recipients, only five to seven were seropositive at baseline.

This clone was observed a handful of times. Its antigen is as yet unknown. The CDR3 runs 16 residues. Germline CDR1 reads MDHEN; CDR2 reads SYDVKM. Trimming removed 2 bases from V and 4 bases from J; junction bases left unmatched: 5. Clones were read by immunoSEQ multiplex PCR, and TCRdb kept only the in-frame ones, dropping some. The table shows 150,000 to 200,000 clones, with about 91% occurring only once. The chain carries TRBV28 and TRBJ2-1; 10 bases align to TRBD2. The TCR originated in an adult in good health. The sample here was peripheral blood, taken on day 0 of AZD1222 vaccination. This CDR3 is CASSLGGTSAYNEQFF. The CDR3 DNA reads TGTGCCAGCAGTTTAGGGGGGACTAGCGCTTACAATGAGCAGTTCTTC.